Listed below are T cell receptor beta chains from one sample, sequenced in a study of regulatory T cells in long-lasting Graves disease. One entry per CDR3 protein results from TCRdb running MiXCR on the multiplex PCR reads. The data show about 560,000 distinct CDR3 sequences, roughly a sixth seen once. These same records also appear under a second study, on T cells in Graves' hyperthyroidism and ophthalmopathy.

This specimen consisted of peripheral blood mononuclear cells (PBMCs), obtained at new diagnosis, from a patient treated with antithyroid drugs. Receptors originate from a young man with Graves disease. Each CDR3 is given with its conserved first and last residue. The D gene is left open where the match is weak. Some rows have no size entry. The others give once, few or many, or a class for an expanded clone.

CDR3nt,CDR3aa,j_gene,d_gene,v_gene,abundance
TGCGCCAGCAGCAGCTCAGGTGCGGGTGGCTTCTCCTACGAGCAGTACTTC,CASSSSGAGGFSYEQYF,TRBJ2-7,-,TRBV5-1,many
TGTGCCAGCAGTCAACTCGGGACGCTCGTCACAGATACGCAGTATTTT,CASSQLGTLVTDTQYF,TRBJ2-3,-,TRBV27,few
TGTGCCAGCAGTTTAGTTTGGGGGGACAGCGAGGCCTACAATGAGCAGTTCTTC,CASSLVWGDSEAYNEQFF,TRBJ2-1,-,TRBV12-3/TRBV12-4,many
TGTGCCAGCACTAGCCTCCCCTCCGATCATACGCAGTATTTT,CASTSLPSDHTQYF,TRBJ2-3,-,TRBV27,many
TGTGCCAGCAGTGAAGGGTATGGGAGCACAGATACGCAGTATTTT,CASSEGYGSTDTQYF,TRBJ2-3,-,TRBV2,many
TGCAGTGCTAGCAAGGGGGCCCTAAGAGAGACCCAGTACTTC,CSASKGALRETQYF,TRBJ2-5,TRBD1,TRBV20-1,many
TGCAGTGCTAGCGTACAGGGAGAGACGGCTGAAGCTTTCTTT,CSASVQGETAEAFF,TRBJ1-1,-,TRBV20-1,many
TGTGCCAGCAGCCCCCCGTTAGGGCTAGCGGATGAGCAGTTCTTC,CASSPPLGLADEQFF,TRBJ2-1,TRBD2,TRBV7-9,few
TGTGCCAGCAAATCCGGGACAGGGGGCTACAATGAGCAGTTCTTC,CASKSGTGGYNEQFF,TRBJ2-1,TRBD1,TRBV25-1,few
TGTGCCAGCAGCTTTGGGGGGACCCCCTACGAGCAGTACTTC,CASSFGGTPYEQYF,TRBJ2-7,-,TRBV11-2,many
TGTGCCAGCAGCTCCCCTCCCCGGACAGGCACAGATACGCAGTATTTT,CASSSPPRTGTDTQYF,TRBJ2-3,-,TRBV7-9,many
TGCGCCAGCAGCTTGTTGGGGTCCCCCTCTGATGAGCAGTTCTTC,CASSLLGSPSDEQFF,TRBJ2-1,-,TRBV5-1,-
TGTGCCTGGAGCTGGGGGCCGAACACCGGGGAGCTGTTTTTT,CAWSWGPNTGELFF,TRBJ2-2,-,TRBV30,few
TGCAGTGCTAGGACGATGGAGATAGCGGGGTCCACAGATACGCAGTATTTT,CSARTMEIAGSTDTQYF,TRBJ2-3,TRBD2,TRBV20-1,few
TGTGCCAGCAGCCAAGTGGCCCGACAGTGGAACGGCTACGAGCAGTACTTC,CASSQVARQWNGYEQYF,TRBJ2-7,-,TRBV14,-
TGCGCCAGCAGCCAACAGGGGAGCTCCTACGAGCAGTACTTC,CASSQQGSSYEQYF,TRBJ2-7,TRBD1,TRBV5-1,many
TGTGCCAGCAGCCCAGTTTTGGGACAGACTATGAACACTGAAGCTTTCTTT,CASSPVLGQTMNTEAFF,TRBJ1-1,TRBD1,TRBV7-9,many
TGCAGTGCTAGAGATTTTGGCGGACTAGCGGTCGTCCAGTACTTC,CSARDFGGLAVVQYF,TRBJ2-5,TRBD2,TRBV20-1,-
TGCGCCAGCAGCCCCGAAAAAGGAAAACTGTTTTTT,CASSPEKGKLFF,TRBJ1-4,-,TRBV4-1,once
TGTGCCAGCAGCAACACAGGGGTCGAGACCCAGTACTTC,CASSNTGVETQYF,TRBJ2-5,TRBD1,TRBV2,few
TGTGCCAGCAGCTTAGGGCCCCAACGCGGTGAGCAGTTCTTC,CASSLGPQRGEQFF,TRBJ2-1,-,TRBV7-8,-
TGTGCCAGCAGTGCAAGGGCGTTACTAGCGGGAGTGTCCTACGAGCAGTACTTC,CASSARALLAGVSYEQYF,TRBJ2-7,TRBD2,TRBV2,many
TGTGCCAGCAACCCGACAGGGTCGGGCAATCAGCCCCAGCATTTT,CASNPTGSGNQPQHF,TRBJ1-5,TRBD1,TRBV5-8,-
TGTGCCAGTAGTACCCTTGGACTAGCTGCTAATGAGCAGTTCTTC,CASSTLGLAANEQFF,TRBJ2-1,TRBD2,TRBV19,-
TGTGCCAGCAGCCCCATTAGCGGGAGTTTAACAGATACGCAGTATTTT,CASSPISGSLTDTQYF,TRBJ2-3,TRBD2,TRBV2,many
TGTGCCAGCAGTGAATTCGGCAGGACTTCCCTCGGCTACACCTTC,CASSEFGRTSLGYTF,TRBJ1-2,-,TRBV6-2/TRBV6-3,-
TGTGCCAGCAGTTGGCGGGAGCTCAATGAGCAGTTCTTC,CASSWRELNEQFF,TRBJ2-1,TRBD2,TRBV28,many
TGTGCCTGGAGTGCTGGAAACACCATATATTTT,CAWSAGNTIYF,TRBJ1-3,-,TRBV30,many
TGTGCCAGCAGTTTATCCTCCATAGGGGGAGTGAGTAATGAGCAGTTCTTC,CASSLSSIGGVSNEQFF,TRBJ2-1,-,TRBV27,many
TGCAGTGCTAGAGACCCGGCGGGAGACGATTTCTACGAGCAGTACTTC,CSARDPAGDDFYEQYF,TRBJ2-7,TRBD2,TRBV20-1,-
TGCGCCAGCAGCACCGATCGGTGGGGTGGCTACACCTTC,CASSTDRWGGYTF,TRBJ1-2,-,TRBV5-1,few
TGTGCCAGCAGGGAACCAGTGAACACCGGGGAGCTGTTTTTT,CASREPVNTGELFF,TRBJ2-2,-,TRBV7-9,few
TGTGCCAGCAGCGTAGGACACTTGAACACTGAAGCTTTCTTT,CASSVGHLNTEAFF,TRBJ1-1,-,TRBV9,-
TGTGCCACCAGCAGCGATCTGGGAGGAGCACATGGCTACACCTTC,CATSSDLGGAHGYTF,TRBJ1-2,-,TRBV15,many
TGCAGTGCTAGCGGGAGTAACGGGGAGCTGTTTTTT,CSASGSNGELFF,TRBJ2-2,-,TRBV20-1,many